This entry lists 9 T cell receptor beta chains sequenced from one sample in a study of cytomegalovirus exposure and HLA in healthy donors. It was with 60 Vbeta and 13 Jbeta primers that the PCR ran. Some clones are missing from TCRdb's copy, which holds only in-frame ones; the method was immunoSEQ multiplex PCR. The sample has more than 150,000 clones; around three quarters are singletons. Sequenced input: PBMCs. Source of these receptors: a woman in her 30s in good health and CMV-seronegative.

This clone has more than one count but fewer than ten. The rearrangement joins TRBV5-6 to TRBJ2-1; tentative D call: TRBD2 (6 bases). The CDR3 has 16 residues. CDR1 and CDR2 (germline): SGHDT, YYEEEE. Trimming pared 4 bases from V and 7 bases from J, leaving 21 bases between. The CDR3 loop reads CASSTPGNAGWNEQFF. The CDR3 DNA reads TGTGCCAGCAGCACCCCAGGAAATGCGGGGTGGAATGAGCAGTTCTTC.

The CDR3 DNA reads as TGCAGCGTTGAAGATGCGGGGGAGGGGTACACCGGGGAGCTGTTTTTT. Protein sequence: CSVEDAGEGYTGELFF. The rearrangement joins TRBV29-1 to TRBJ2-2; 7 nucleotides match TRBD2. The V segment lost 0 bases and the J segment 3 bases; nucleotides outside the gene matches: 7. Per germline, CDR1 SQVTM and CDR2 ANQGSEA. The CDR3 loop spans 16 amino acids.

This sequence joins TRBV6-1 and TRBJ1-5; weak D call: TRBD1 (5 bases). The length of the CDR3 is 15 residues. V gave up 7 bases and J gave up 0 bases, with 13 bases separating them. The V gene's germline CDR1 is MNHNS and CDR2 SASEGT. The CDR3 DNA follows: TGTGCCAGCATAGAGACAGTTTATAGCAATCAGCCCCAGCATTTT. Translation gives CASIETVYSNQPQHF.

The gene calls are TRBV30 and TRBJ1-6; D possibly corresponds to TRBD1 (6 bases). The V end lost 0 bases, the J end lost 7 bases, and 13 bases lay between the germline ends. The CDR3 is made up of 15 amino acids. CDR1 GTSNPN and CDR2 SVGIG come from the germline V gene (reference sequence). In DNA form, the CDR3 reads TGTGCCTGGAGTGTCATAGGGGGAAGCAATTCACCCCTCCACTTT. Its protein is CAWSVIGGSNSPLHF.

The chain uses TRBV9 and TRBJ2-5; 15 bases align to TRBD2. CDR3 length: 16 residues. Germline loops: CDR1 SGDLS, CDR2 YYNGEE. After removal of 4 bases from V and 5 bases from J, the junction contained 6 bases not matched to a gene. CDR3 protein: CASSLLGLAGGETQYF. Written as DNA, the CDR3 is TGTGCCAGCAGCCTACTAGGACTAGCGGGAGGGGAGACCCAGTACTTC.

The CDR3 region has the DNA TGTGCCTGGAGTTTCACAGCCCGCAGGACTGAAGCTTTCTTT. This translates into CAWSFTARRTEAFF. The chain carries TRBV30 and TRBJ1-1; D gene unclear. Germline V gene sequence: CDR1 GTSNPN, CDR2 SVGIG (reference sequence). V was pared by 2 bases and J by 5 bases, with 15 bases between. CDR3 length equals 14 residues.

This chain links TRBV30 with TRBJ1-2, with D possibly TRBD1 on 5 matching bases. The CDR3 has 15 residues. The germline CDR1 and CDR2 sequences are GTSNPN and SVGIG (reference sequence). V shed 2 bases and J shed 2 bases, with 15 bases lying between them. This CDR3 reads CAWSSRSKGNYGYTF. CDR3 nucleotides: TGTGCCTGGAGTAGTAGGTCTAAGGGGAACTATGGCTACACCTTC.

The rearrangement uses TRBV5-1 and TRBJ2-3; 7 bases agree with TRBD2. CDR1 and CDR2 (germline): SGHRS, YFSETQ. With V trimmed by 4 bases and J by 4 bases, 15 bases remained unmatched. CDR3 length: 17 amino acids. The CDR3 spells CASSLRLGAGSSDTQYF. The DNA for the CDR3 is TGCGCCAGCAGCCTTCGTCTGGGAGCGGGGAGCTCAGATACGCAGTATTTT.

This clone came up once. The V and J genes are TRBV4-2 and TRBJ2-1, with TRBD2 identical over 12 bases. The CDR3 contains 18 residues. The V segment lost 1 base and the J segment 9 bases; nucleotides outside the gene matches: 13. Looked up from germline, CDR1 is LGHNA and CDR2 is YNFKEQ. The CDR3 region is CASSQAPRLAGVLGEQFF. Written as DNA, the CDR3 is TGTGCCAGCAGCCAAGCTCCCCGACTAGCGGGAGTGCTGGGTGAGCAGTTCTTC.